This T cell receptor (beta chain) came from a study of blood T cell repertoires in COVID-19 (dated by TCRdb to the early 2020s). With respect to the entire study: The collaborator samples originated in the United States, Italy and Spain and spanned the acute and convalescent phases of COVID-19. The material from the prospective study consisted of cDNA or gDNA derived from T cells, B-cell-depleted T cells, or PBMCs. The dataset comprised deeply sampled blood TCRbeta repertoires from subjects exposed to, actively infected with, or recovered from COVID-19. The repertoires were released in a freely available public database intended as a resource for research on the immune response to SARS-CoV-2. The samples were drawn from two sources: the first 160 participants of the ongoing ImmuneRACE study, and 1,000 to 1,500 subjects contributed by 6 global collaborators. Sample metadata almost always included a de-identified subject ID, COVID-19 status, age in years and sex. Where available, HLA class I and class II types were taken from metadata supplied by the sample provider and were not determined by assay-based typing. The paper's findings and limits, for the study overall: The amount of clinical and demographic metadata varied by source and participant and was provided uncurated.

Another Seattle source contributed samples from volunteer blood donors who had recovered from COVID-19. Collaborating institutions collected whole blood in K2EDTA tubes following their own protocols. For TCRbeta analysis, collaborator samples were shipped as frozen whole blood, as isolated PBMCs, or as DNA extracted from either sample type. On this clone itself: This clone's antigen is unknown. The record has no base qualities; no much larger clone is one base away.

The immunoSEQ Assay, a bias-controlled multiplex PCR, was used to amplify TCRbeta CDR3 regions from genomic DNA. In the source study's methods: The number of nucleated cells in each sample was estimated by amplification of reference gene primers within the assay. Sequence reads were collapsed and filtered to measure the absolute abundance of every unique TCRbeta CDR3 rearrangement. For each sample, productive Simpson clonality was calculated as the square root of Simpson's diversity index across productive rearrangements. The source is immuneACCESS, and TCRdb retained only in-frame sequences with V and J called. Part of the clones is not carried over; for the studies checked, unresolved V genes explain less than half of this, and the remainder is unexplained. The V and J calls and clone size come from that table; D and trimming were worked out from the DNA. Recorded for this sample are approximately 160,000 clones; 84% of them occurred a single time. The top ten clonotypes cover roughly 8% of the sample.

The CDR3 numbers 13 residues from cysteine through phenylalanine. CDR3 DNA only is kept here, 39 bases in frame from base 1. The CDR1 and CDR2 encoded by the germline V gene are SGHTA and FQGNSA. Trimming removed 1 base from V and 13 bases from J, leaving 14 bases between the germline ends. Rearrangement joined TRBV7-2 to TRBJ2-1, and the D gene may be TRBD1, 6 bases matching. The sample was peripheral blood. This TCR came from a middle-aged man who had recovered from COVID-19. This receptor has the CDR3 CASSLVGAGAQFF. In nucleotide form, the sequence is TGTGCCAGCAGCTTAGTGGGGGCGGGCGCTCAGTTCTTC. Outside the CDR3, residues come from the reference TRBV7-2 and TRBJ2-1 proteins, so the full variable domain is: GAGVSQSPSNKVTEKGKDVELRCDPISGHTALYWYRQSLGQGLEFLIYFQGNSAPDKSGLPSDRFSAERTGGSVSTLTIQRTQQEDSAVYLCASSLVGAGAQFFGPGTRLTVL.